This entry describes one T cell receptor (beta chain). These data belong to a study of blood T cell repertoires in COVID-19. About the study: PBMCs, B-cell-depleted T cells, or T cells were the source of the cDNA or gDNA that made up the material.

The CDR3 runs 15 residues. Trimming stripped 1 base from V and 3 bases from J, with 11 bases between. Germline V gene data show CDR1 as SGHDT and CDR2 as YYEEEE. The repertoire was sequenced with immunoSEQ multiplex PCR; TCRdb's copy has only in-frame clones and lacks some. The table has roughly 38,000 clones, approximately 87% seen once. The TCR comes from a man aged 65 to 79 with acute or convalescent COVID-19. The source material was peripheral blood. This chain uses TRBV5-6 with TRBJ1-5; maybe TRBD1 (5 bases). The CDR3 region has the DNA TGTGCCAGCAGCTTGATGCGGGGCACCAATCAGCCCCAGCATTTT. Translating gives CASSLMRGTNQPQHF.